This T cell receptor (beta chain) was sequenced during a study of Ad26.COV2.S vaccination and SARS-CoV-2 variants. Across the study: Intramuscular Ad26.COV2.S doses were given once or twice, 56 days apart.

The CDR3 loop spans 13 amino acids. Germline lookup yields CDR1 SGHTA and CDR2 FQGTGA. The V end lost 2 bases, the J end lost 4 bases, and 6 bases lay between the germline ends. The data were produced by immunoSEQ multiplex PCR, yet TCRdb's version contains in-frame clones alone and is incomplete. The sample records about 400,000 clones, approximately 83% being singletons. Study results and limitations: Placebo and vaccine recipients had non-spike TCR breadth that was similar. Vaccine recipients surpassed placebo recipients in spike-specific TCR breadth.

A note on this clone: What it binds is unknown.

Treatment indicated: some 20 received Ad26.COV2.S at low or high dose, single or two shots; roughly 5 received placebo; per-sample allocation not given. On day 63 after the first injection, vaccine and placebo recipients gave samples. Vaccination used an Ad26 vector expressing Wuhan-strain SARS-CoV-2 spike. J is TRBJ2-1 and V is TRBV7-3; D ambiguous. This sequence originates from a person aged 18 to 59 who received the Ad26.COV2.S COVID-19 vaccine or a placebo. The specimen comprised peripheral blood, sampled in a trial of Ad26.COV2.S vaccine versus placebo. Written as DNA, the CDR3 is TGTGCCAGCAGCTTAGTACGGTACAATGAGCAGTTCTTC. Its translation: CASSLVRYNEQFF.